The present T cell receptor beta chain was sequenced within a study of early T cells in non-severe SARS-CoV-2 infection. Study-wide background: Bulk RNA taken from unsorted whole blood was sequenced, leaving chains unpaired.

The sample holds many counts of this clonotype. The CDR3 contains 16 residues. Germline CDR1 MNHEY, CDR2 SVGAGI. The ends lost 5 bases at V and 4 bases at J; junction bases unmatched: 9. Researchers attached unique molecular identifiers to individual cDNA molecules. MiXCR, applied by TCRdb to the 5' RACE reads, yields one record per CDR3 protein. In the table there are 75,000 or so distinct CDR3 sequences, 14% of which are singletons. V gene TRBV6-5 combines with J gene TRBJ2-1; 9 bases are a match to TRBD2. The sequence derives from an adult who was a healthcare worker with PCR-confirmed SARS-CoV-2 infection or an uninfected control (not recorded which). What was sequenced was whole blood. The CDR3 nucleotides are TGTGCCAGCAGTCCCCAGACTAGCGGAGATTACAATGAGCAGTTCTTC. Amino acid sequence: CASSPQTSGDYNEQFF.